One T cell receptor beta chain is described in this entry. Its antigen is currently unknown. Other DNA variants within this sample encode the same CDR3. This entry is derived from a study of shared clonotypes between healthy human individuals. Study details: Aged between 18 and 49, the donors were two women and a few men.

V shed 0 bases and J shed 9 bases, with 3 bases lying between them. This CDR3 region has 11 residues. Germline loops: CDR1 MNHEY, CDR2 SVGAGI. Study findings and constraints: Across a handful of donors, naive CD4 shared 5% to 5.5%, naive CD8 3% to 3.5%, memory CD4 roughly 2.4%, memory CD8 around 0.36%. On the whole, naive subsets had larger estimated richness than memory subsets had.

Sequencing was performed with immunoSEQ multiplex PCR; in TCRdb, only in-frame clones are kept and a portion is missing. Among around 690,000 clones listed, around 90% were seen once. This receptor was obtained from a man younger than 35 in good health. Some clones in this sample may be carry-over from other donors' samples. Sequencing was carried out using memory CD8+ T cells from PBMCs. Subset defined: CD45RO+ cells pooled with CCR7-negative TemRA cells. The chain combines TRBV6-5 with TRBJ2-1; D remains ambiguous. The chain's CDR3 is CASSYSTEQFF. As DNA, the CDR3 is TGTGCCAGCAGTTACTCGACTGAGCAGTTCTTC.